The entry below gives a single T cell receptor (beta chain) sequence along with its context. The target of this receptor is not known. Within one base of it there is no much larger clone, and no base qualities were kept. The sample is drawn from a study of OX40 agonist ivuxolimab in advanced cancers. About the full investigation: Ivuxolimab was a fully human IgG2 agonistic monoclonal antibody targeting the costimulatory receptor OX40 (CD134). Intravenous ivuxolimab was administered to patients every 2 weeks at six dose levels: 0.01, 0.1, 0.3, 1.5, 3 and 10 mg/kg. Of the approximately 50 dose-escalation patients, hepatocellular carcinoma was present in around 19, melanoma in approximately 15, renal cell carcinoma in 9 and head and neck cancer in 9. The dose-escalation cohort was over 70% male with a mean age of roughly 62 years, ranging from about 20 to 80. Prior anti-PD-1, anti-PD-L1 or anti-CTLA-4 therapy was permitted, and checkpoint inhibitors had been received by more than 35% of dose-escalation patients. Partial responses occurred in three dose-escalation patients, of whom one had hepatocellular carcinoma and two had cutaneous melanoma. Peripheral TCRbeta sequencing aimed to test whether ivuxolimab altered TCR sequence diversity and caused clonal T-cell expansion. The paper reports the monotherapy dose-escalation portion (N = 52 patients) of the phase I ivuxolimab trial.

The trial excluded patients who had a history of autoimmune disease or who were on systemic immunosuppression. Peripheral blood for TCR sequencing was drawn from every dose cohort at baseline, at cycle 4 day 1 and at cycle 7 day 1. Samples came from an open-label, multicenter, first-in-human phase I dose-escalation trial of ivuxolimab. Adults with locally advanced or metastatic melanoma, renal cell carcinoma, hepatocellular carcinoma or head and neck squamous cell carcinoma were enrolled in the trial. Before TCR sequencing, CD4+ and CD8+ T cells were separately sorted from peripheral blood. V gives up 4 bases and J gives up 4 bases, and the segment between their germline ends measures 19 bases. The germline V gene gives CDR1 as MNHEY and CDR2 as SVGAGI. The CDR3, from cysteine to phenylalanine, totals 16 residues. Kept here is only the CDR3 DNA, which spans 48 bases and is read in frame from base 1.

To sequence the TCRbeta CDR3 region, genomic DNA was isolated from the sorted cells. TCRbeta CDR3 regions were sequenced using the immunoSEQ Assay. Here the immuneACCESS table is served through TCRdb, limited to in-frame sequences with V and J called. Missing clones are a known gap in these copies; in checked studies unresolved V genes cover under half, and the rest lacks a known reason. For this sample the table gives about 93,000 clones, of which around 90% were detected only once. In total, the top ten clones hold roughly 0.5% of the sample. Overall study results and their limits: After ivuxolimab, more expanded clones were found on average in CD8+ T cells than in CD4+ T cells. Low levels of normalized T-cell clonal expansion were also seen in some patients who did not respond. Clonal expansion of both CD4+ and CD8+ blood T cells was observed from baseline to week 6 at doses 0.1 to 3.0 mg/kg. The antigen specificity of the clonally expanded peripheral T cells was not determined. In the 0.1-3.0 mg/kg groups, partial responders were among the patients with the lowest normalized peripheral clonal expansion, particularly in CD8+ T cells.

This receptor was obtained from an adult with an advanced solid tumor such as melanoma, head and neck, liver or kidney cancer. Source: CD4+ or CD8+ T cells sorted from blood, taken in a trial of the OX40 agonist ivuxolimab. The sequence joins TRBV6-5 to TRBJ1-1; TRBD1 is a weak D gene call, 6 bases matching. The CDR3 protein is CASSSQWGRRITEAFF. The DNA is TGTGCCAGCAGTTCCCAGTGGGGGCGGAGAATCACTGAAGCTTTCTTT.